This T cell receptor (beta chain) was sequenced for a study of vaccination and CD4 T cells after COVID-19. Looking at the study overall: The post-COVID samples were taken a median approximately 14 weeks after diagnosis, anywhere from 35 to 161.

This clonotype has more than one count but fewer than ten. Its antigen remains unknown. Described treatment: roughly ten-day PBMC culture with coronavirus spike peptide pools or control peptides (ViraFEST assay). ViraFEST enlarged antigen-specific T cell populations with peptide pools and afterwards sequenced TCRs. An Oncomine TCR Beta short-read assay was used to sequence the DNA from cultured CD4+ T cells. One entry per CDR3 protein results from TCRdb running MiXCR on the PCR reads. In the table there are 4,000 or so distinct CDR3 sequences, less than 20% of which are singletons. Germline values: CDR1 SEHNR, CDR2 FQNEAQ (reference sequence). The CDR3 spans 16 residues. Trimming removed 1 base at V and 0 bases at J, with 10 bases between. Study conclusions and caveats: Vaccine-specific clones numbering 304 of 307 showed spike mono-reactivity in convalescent patients. A nonsignificant median increase from approximately 23 to 38 SARS-CoV-2-reactive clonotypes was observed.

The V call is TRBV7-9, the J call TRBJ1-3; no clear D gene. Sequencing was done on a sample of CD4+ T cells from blood, cultured in vitro. The TCR originated in a human donor who had recovered from COVID-19. This chain's CDR3 is CASSLEGGSSGNTIYF. The CDR3 region has the DNA TGTGCCAGCAGCTTAGAGGGCGGGAGCTCTGGAAACACCATATATTTT.